This T cell receptor beta chain was identified during a study of cytomegalovirus exposure and HLA in healthy donors. Study as a whole: Approximately 180 million T cells yielded under 130 million unique TCR beta sequences in earlier analysis. Of roughly 360 genotyped donors, roughly 80% grouped in the Caucasian-associated ancestry cluster.

The PCR had 60 Vbeta and 13 Jbeta primers. Method: immunoSEQ multiplex PCR; TCRdb's copy keeps in-frame clones and lacks some. The profile shows some 96,000 clones, approximately 79% of them singletons. The V segment lost 3 bases and the J segment 0 bases; nucleotides outside the gene matches: 4. The CDR3 has 18 residues. Germline V gene lookup returns CDR1 SGDLS and CDR2 YYNGEE. The chain carries TRBV9 and TRBJ2-1; TRBD2 matches 15 bases. The receptor was derived from a woman aged 55-75 years in good health and CMV-seropositive. The sequenced sample consisted of PBMCs. In DNA, the CDR3 is TGTGCCAGCAGCGGGGGACTAGCGGGAGGAAGCTCCTACAATGAGCAGTTCTTC. Translation: CASSGGLAGGSSYNEQFF.